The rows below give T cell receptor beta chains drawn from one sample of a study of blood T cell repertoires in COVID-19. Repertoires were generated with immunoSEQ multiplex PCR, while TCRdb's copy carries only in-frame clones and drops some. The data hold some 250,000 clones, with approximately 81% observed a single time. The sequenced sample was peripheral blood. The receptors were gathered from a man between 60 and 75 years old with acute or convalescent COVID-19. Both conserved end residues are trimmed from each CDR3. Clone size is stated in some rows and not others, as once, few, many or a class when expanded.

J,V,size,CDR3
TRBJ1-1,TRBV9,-,ASSVLSGGQAGTEAF
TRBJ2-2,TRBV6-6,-,ASSYENRGGTGELF
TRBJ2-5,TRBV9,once,ASSVAGGQQETQY
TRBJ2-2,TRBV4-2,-,ASSSGGTGELF
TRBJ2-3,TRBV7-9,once,AREDRGTDTQY
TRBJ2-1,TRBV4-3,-,ASSRAAGPMRHNEQF
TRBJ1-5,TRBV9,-,ASSKQGTGNQPQH
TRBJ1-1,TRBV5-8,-,ASSLALFGGLDDTEAF
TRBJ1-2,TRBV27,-,ASSTRWGGRNYGYT
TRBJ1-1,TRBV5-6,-,ASSVPLLGQLNTEAF
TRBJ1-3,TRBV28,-,ASSLDRDSINTIY
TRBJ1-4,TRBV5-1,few,ASSPTGQNEKLF
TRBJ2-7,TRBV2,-,ASSQNRDSYEQY
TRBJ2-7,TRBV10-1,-,ASIWRAWNEQY
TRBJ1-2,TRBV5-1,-,ASSLDAGRGRFNYGYT
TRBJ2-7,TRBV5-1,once,ASSLVGSGWDRRSYEQY
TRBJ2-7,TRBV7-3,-,ASSSPASLGEQY
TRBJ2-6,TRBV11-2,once,ASSLTTGGGGANVLT
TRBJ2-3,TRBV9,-,ASSVQVSLTDTQY
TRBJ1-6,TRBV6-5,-,ASSWGGDSPALH
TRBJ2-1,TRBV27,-,ASGGGKREQF
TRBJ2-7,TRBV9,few,ASSVDRTGGVGEQY
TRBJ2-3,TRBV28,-,ASSPPGGVGTDTQY
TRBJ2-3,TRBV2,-,ASSDLRDLTDTQY
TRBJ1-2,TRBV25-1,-,ASSPVGGQNYGYT
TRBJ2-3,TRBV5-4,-,ASSFPSGKDSDTQY
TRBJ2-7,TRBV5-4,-,ASSRAPGLAGDEQY
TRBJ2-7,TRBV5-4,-,ASSSSGTSWYEQY
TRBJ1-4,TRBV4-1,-,ASSQPGAGEKLF
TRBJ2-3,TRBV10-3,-,AISDPAGGPDPDTQY
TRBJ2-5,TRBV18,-,ASSLPGTDEETQY
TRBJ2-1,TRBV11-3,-,ASSSSGGYNEQF
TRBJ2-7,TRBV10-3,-,AISQTGYEQY
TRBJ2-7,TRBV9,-,ASSERTSGSWFEEQY
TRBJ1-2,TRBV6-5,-,ASRTADSTRAGYT
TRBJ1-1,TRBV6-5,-,ASRQGVGNTEAF
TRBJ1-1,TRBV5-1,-,ASSLAKGGQGRTNTEAF
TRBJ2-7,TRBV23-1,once,ASNPGQVIYEQY
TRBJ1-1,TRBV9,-,ASSGGQGYTEAF
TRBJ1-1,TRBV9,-,ASSARGGDTEAF
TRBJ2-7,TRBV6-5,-,ASSTPADYEQY